Listed here are 7 T cell receptor beta chains from one sample, sequenced in a study of CD8 T cells in ankylosing spondylitis. Broader study findings: A TCR beta motif of under ten highly homologous variants appeared characteristic of ankylosing spondylitis blood.

These receptors' targets are unknown. TCRdb re-derived calls from the 5' RACE reads in MiXCR, one entry per CDR3 protein. The table shows about 500,000 distinct CDR3 sequences, with about 12% occurring only once. Sequencing used blood, either unsorted or a sorted T cell fraction (not recorded which). These receptor sequences come from a male donor with ankylosing spondylitis.

This clonotype has a count of ten or more. The V gene is TRBV6-2 or TRBV6-3, the J gene TRBJ2-1, with D possibly being TRBD2 (5 bases). Germline V gives CDR1 MNHEY, CDR2 SVGEGT. This CDR3 region has 15 residues. With 2 bases removed from V and 2 bases from J, the gap between germline ends came to 10 bases. The DNA for the CDR3 is TGTGCCAGCAGTTACGGCTGGGAGACCTACAATGAGCAGTTCTTC. This translates into CASSYGWETYNEQFF.

The sample holds many counts of this clonotype. This chain uses TRBV27 with TRBJ1-4; D perhaps matches TRBD1 (5 bases). The V gene's germline CDR1 is MNHEY and CDR2 SMNVEV (reference sequence). The CDR3 has 13 residues. V was cut by 1 base and J by 8 bases, with 8 bases left in between. The CDR3 spells CASSLWGSEKLFF. CDR3 DNA sequence: TGTGCCAGCAGTTTATGGGGGAGCGAAAAACTGTTTTTT.

The J gene is TRBJ2-1, the V gene TRBV24-1, with 9 bases fitting TRBD2. CDR1 and CDR2 (germline): KGHDR, SFDVKD. The CDR3 consists of 19 residues. With 3 bases clipped from V and 4 bases from J, the junction kept 15 bases outside the gene matches. The CDR3 DNA follows: TGTGCCACCAGTGATCCAGGACTAGCGCCAACACCCCCATACAATGAGCAGTTCTTC. Amino acids: CATSDPGLAPTPPYNEQFF.

This chain joins TRBV7-6 and TRBJ1-5; D unresolved. Trimming removed 4 bases from V and 4 bases from J, with 8 bases in between. The CDR3 spans 13 residues. CDR1 SGHVS and CDR2 FNYEAQ come from the germline V gene. CDR3 bases: TGTGCCAGCAGCTCCGTAAATAATCAGCCCCAGCATTTT. Its translation: CASSSVNNQPQHF.

The table lists this clonotype with many counts. This chain joins TRBV5-1 and TRBJ1-2, with 12 bases identical to TRBD1. Trimming took 4 bases from V and 2 from J; bases not matched to a gene: 12. Germline CDR1 and CDR2: SGHRS and YFSETQ. The CDR3 totals 18 residues. DNA for the CDR3: TGCGCCAGCAGCCGGCCGGGGGGACAGGGGGCATCAAACTATGGCTACACCTTC. Its protein is CASSRPGGQGASNYGYTF.

This clonotype was counted many times. This chain links TRBV3-1 with TRBJ2-2; D uncertain. Per the germline V gene, CDR1 is LGHDT and CDR2 is YNNKEL (reference sequence). The V end was cut by 6 bases, the J end by 4 bases, with 18 bases between. This CDR3 contains 16 residues. The CDR3 sequence is CASSLRAGMTTGELFF. Written as DNA, the CDR3 is TGTGCCAGCAGTTTACGCGCCGGAATGACCACCGGGGAGCTGTTTTTT.

The chain recombines TRBV10-3 with TRBJ1-2; 10 bases align to TRBD1. The V gene end was trimmed by 3 bases and the J gene end by 3 bases; junction bases not matched to a gene: 10. The V gene's germline CDR1 is ENHRY and CDR2 SYGVKD. This CDR3 has 17 amino acids. CDR3 sequence reads: CAISDFGGQGVYYGYTF. The CDR3 bases are TGTGCCATCAGTGACTTCGGCGGACAGGGGGTGTACTATGGCTACACCTTC.